The 23 T cell receptor beta chains reported below all come from one sample, sequenced in a study of cytomegalovirus exposure and HLA in healthy donors. In the PCR, 60 Vbeta and 13 Jbeta primers were used. The data were produced by immunoSEQ multiplex PCR, yet TCRdb's version contains in-frame clones alone and is incomplete. The sample contains approximately 190,000 clones, 81% of which appear only once. Sequenced sample: PBMCs. These receptors came from a man between 35 and 55 years old in good health and CMV-seropositive.

The V gene is TRBV4-2, the J gene TRBJ2-1; TRBD1 aligns across 8 bases. Per the germline V gene, CDR1 is LGHNA and CDR2 is YNFKEQ. CDR3 length equals 16 residues. J gave up 5 bases and V 4 bases, and 10 bases lay outside the gene matches. The CDR3 nucleotides are TGTGCCAGCAGCCCGGTTACAGACAGGGGTGACAATGAGCAGTTCTTC. Translated: CASSPVTDRGDNEQFF.

The J gene is TRBJ1-1, the V gene TRBV18; D unresolved. Per germline, CDR1 KGHSH and CDR2 LQKENI. V was pared by 0 bases and J by 8 bases, with 7 bases between. This CDR3 comprises 12 residues. The CDR3 DNA is TGTGCCAGCTCACCACCGACGGAGGAAGCTTTCTTT. It yields the protein CASSPPTEEAFF.

The chain uses TRBV11-2 and TRBJ2-5; 14 bases fit TRBD2. Germline CDR1 is SGHAT and CDR2 is FQNNGV. After removal of 3 bases from V and 4 bases from J, the junction contained 7 bases not matched to a gene. The CDR3 length is 17 residues. CDR3: CASSLTSGRAVGETQYF. In nucleotides, the CDR3 is TGTGCCAGCAGCTTGACTAGCGGGAGGGCCGTGGGAGAGACCCAGTACTTC.

The V and J genes are TRBV18 and TRBJ2-7, with D maybe TRBD1 (5 bases). Trimming took 5 bases from V and 2 from J, leaving 19 bases between them. Germline V gene data show CDR1 as KGHSH and CDR2 as LQKENI. This CDR3 has 16 amino acids. For the CDR3, the DNA is TGTGCCAGCTCAAAGGGGTTCGGGCGGACAACCTACGAGCAGTACTTC. Amino acids: CASSKGFGRTTYEQYF.

The V gene is TRBV7-9, the J gene TRBJ2-1; D is undetermined. The ends were cut back, 11 bases at V and 0 bases at J, with 14 bases in the middle. Looked up from germline, CDR1 is SEHNR and CDR2 is FQNEAQ (reference sequence). The CDR3 is made up of 14 amino acids. DNA of the CDR3: TGTGCCCCCATGAGTCTTAGCTCCTACAATGAGCAGTTCTTC. Its protein product is CAPMSLSSYNEQFF.

This chain links TRBV7-6 with TRBJ2-3, with D possibly matching TRBD1 (7 bases). The CDR3 runs to 16 residues. V lost 1 base, J lost 2 bases, and 13 bases lay in between. Germline V gene sequence: CDR1 SGHVS, CDR2 FNYEAQ. CDR3 sequence reads: CASSLVPGGPTDTQYF. The CDR3 coding sequence is TGTGCCAGCAGCTTAGTCCCAGGGGGGCCCACAGATACGCAGTATTTT.

Points on this clone: One junction end does not reproduce the germline sequence, and a read error may be involved. The V call is TRBV4-1, the J call TRBJ2-5, with a weak D call TRBD2 (6 bases). The CDR3 totals 14 residues. Germline V gene data show CDR1 as MGHRA and CDR2 as YSYEKL. CDR3: CASSPNLGGETQYF. CDR3 DNA: TGTGCCAGCAGCCCCAACCTAGGAGGGGAGACCCAGTACTTC.

This rearrangement joins TRBV6-6 to TRBJ1-1, with D maybe TRBD1 (6 bases). The CDR3 covers 14 residues. Germline loops: CDR1 MNHNY, CDR2 SVGAGI (reference sequence). Trimming took off 4 bases at V and 4 bases at J, with 13 bases between the two ends. The CDR3 region is CASSLDSRFTEAFF. The DNA for the CDR3 is TGTGCCAGCAGTTTGGACAGTAGGTTCACTGAAGCTTTCTTT.

The V and J genes are TRBV6-1 and TRBJ1-3; D is uncertain. The germline CDR1 and CDR2 sequences are MNHNS and SASEGT. The germline V and J ends were trimmed by 2 bases and 0 bases, with 8 bases remaining between them. CDR3 size: 15 residues. CDR3 loop: CASSEMGSSGNTIYF. The CDR3 region has the DNA TGTGCCAGCAGTGAAATGGGCAGCTCTGGAAACACCATATATTTT.

CDR3 in amino acids: CASSLPASGVSGSPLHF. The CDR3 coding sequence is TGCGCCAGCAGCCTCCCGGCGTCAGGGGTCTCGGGATCACCCCTCCACTTT. The gene calls are TRBV5-1 and TRBJ1-6; weak D call: TRBD1 (6 bases). This CDR3 has 17 amino acids. With 4 bases removed from V and 10 bases from J, the gap between germline ends came to 24 bases. Germline V gene sequence: CDR1 SGHRS, CDR2 YFSETQ.

This clone was observed a few times. The chain employs TRBV5-5 and TRBJ1-5; no reliable D call. Germline loops: CDR1 SGHKS, CDR2 YYEKEE (reference sequence). The CDR3 covers 14 residues. Deletions cut 0 bases from V and 3 bases from J, with 7 bases between. The CDR3 here is CASSLGQFNQPQHF. As DNA, the CDR3 is TGTGCCAGCAGCTTGGGGCAGTTCAATCAGCCCCAGCATTTT.

The chain recombines TRBV4-1 with TRBJ1-2, with TRBD1 as a possible D gene (5 bases). Deletions cut 0 bases from V and 4 bases from J, with 21 bases between. Germline V gives CDR1 MGHRA, CDR2 YSYEKL. The CDR3 contains 18 residues. The CDR3 DNA sequence: TGCGCCAGCAGCCAAGAATGGGGCCCGACTCCCTCTCCCTATGGCTACACCTTC. As protein: CASSQEWGPTPSPYGYTF.

This CDR3 is CASSAGTSGQETQYF. The CDR3 nucleotides are TGTGCCAGCAGCGCTGGGACTAGCGGACAAGAGACCCAGTACTTC. The rearrangement joins TRBV7-9 to TRBJ2-5; 11 bases map to TRBD2. This CDR3 contains 15 residues. CDR1 is SEHNR, CDR2 FQNEAQ, per germline (reference sequence). The V gene end was trimmed by 5 bases and the J gene end by 2 bases; junction bases not matched to a gene: 4.

The rearrangement links TRBV19 to TRBJ2-3; tentatively, D is TRBD1 (6 bases). The length of the CDR3 is 15 residues. V lost 1 base and J 0 bases, leaving 8 bases between the germline ends. From germline, CDR1 is LNHDA and CDR2 SQIVND (reference sequence). The CDR3 here is CASSIGQASTDTQYF. The CDR3 nucleotides are TGTGCCAGTAGTATAGGACAGGCTAGCACAGATACGCAGTATTTT.

The V and J genes are TRBV6-6 and TRBJ2-5, with D possibly being TRBD1 (6 bases). Matching the DNA end better, TRBJ2-7 makes the J call doubtful. CDR1 is MNHNY, CDR2 SVGAGI, per germline (reference sequence). The CDR3 sequence is 16 residues long. CDR3 DNA sequence: TGTGCCAGCAGTACAACAGGGACCCGCCTCGCTTACGAGCAGTACTTC. This encodes CASSTTGTRLAYEQYF.

The chain combines TRBV29-1 with TRBJ1-1, with 8 nucleotides matching TRBD1. V lost 6 bases to trimming and J lost 1 base; unmatched junction nucleotides: 4. The CDR3 loop spans 13 amino acids. Germline loops: CDR1 SQVTM, CDR2 ANQGSEA. The CDR3 loop reads CSVDRDGNTEAFF. The DNA for the CDR3 is TGCAGCGTGGACAGGGACGGGAACACTGAAGCTTTCTTT.

The chain uses TRBV27 and TRBJ2-1; possibly TRBD2 for D (6 bases). Looked up from germline, CDR1 is MNHEY and CDR2 is SMNVEV (reference sequence). Trimming removed 3 bases from V and 12 bases from J, with 12 bases in between. CDR3 size: 12 residues. The CDR3 region is CASSFVAGLQFF. Written as DNA, the CDR3 is TGTGCCAGCAGTTTTGTGGCGGGATTGCAGTTCTTC.

The chain uses TRBV2 and TRBJ1-6; D is uncertain. This CDR3 contains 15 residues. Germline-derived CDR1 and CDR2 are SNHLY and FYNNEI. The germline V and J ends were trimmed by 2 bases and 13 bases, with 18 bases remaining between them. This CDR3 is CASSENPPDGAPLHF. The CDR3 coding sequence is TGTGCCAGCAGTGAAAACCCACCCGATGGAGCGCCCCTCCACTTT.

The CDR3 region has the DNA TGTGCCACCAGCACAGGACCGGGACTAGCGACAAACACCGGGGAGCTGTTTTTT. Translating it yields CATSTGPGLATNTGELFF. The rearrangement uses TRBV15 and TRBJ2-2; 10 bases are shared with TRBD2. Germline-derived CDR1 and CDR2 are LNHNV and YYDKDF (reference sequence). This CDR3 contains 18 residues. The V gene end was trimmed by 4 bases and the J gene end by 2 bases; junction bases not matched to a gene: 10.

V usage is TRBV6-5 and J usage is TRBJ2-7; tentatively, D is TRBD1 (5 bases). V was clipped by 6 bases and J by 6 bases, with 18 bases between them. In germline, CDR1 is MNHEY, CDR2 SVGAGI. The CDR3 sequence is 14 residues long. CDR3 coding DNA: TGTGCCAGCAGCGTCGCTGGGGCTGGATTCGAGCAGTACTTC. It is translated as CASSVAGAGFEQYF.

CDR3 sequence reads: CASSQGKGFGYGYTF. In DNA, the CDR3 is TGCGCCAGCAGCCAGGGGAAGGGGTTTGGCTATGGCTACACCTTC. The chain employs TRBV4-1 and TRBJ1-2, with D perhaps TRBD1 (5 bases). Germline assignment: CDR1 MGHRA and CDR2 YSYEKL. Trimming removed 3 bases at V and 4 bases at J, with 15 bases between. This CDR3 comprises 15 residues.

This clone has just one count. This chain joins TRBV5-1 and TRBJ1-5; 8 nucleotides agree with TRBD1. The junction had 6 bases not matched to a gene; V was cut back by 0 bases and J by 7 bases. Germline V gene lookup returns CDR1 SGHRS and CDR2 YFSETQ. The CDR3 is 15 residues long. In DNA form, the CDR3 reads TGCGCCAGCAGCTTGGACGGCAGGGGGCAACAGCCCCAGCATTTT. Encoded protein: CASSLDGRGQQPQHF.

V is TRBV6-6 and J is TRBJ1-1; a possible D gene is TRBD1 (6 bases). Germline V gene sequence: CDR1 MNHNY, CDR2 SVGAGI (reference sequence). V lost 4 bases, J lost 1 base, and 10 bases lay in between. The CDR3 length is 14 residues. CDR3 nucleotides: TGTGCCAGCAGTTTAGGGGGAACGAACACTGAAGCTTTCTTT. Protein sequence: CASSLGGTNTEAFF.